This TCR beta chain was retrieved from a study of blood T cell repertoires in COVID-19. About the research overall: There were acute and convalescent COVID-19 samples, and they came from the United States, Italy and Spain. Nucleic acid was either cDNA or gDNA, and it came from T cells, B-cell-depleted T cells, or PBMCs.

Authors' methods: Scientists estimated how many nucleated cells there were by amplifying reference gene primers. Sequencing used immunoSEQ multiplex PCR; TCRdb keeps in-frame clones, though not all of them. From that table come the V and J calls and clone size; the DNA was used to work out D and trimming. The top ten clones hold under 0.7% of a sample with about 170,000 clones, 70% to 90% of them seen once. As to this clone: Compared with germline, one end of the junction differs, possibly owing to a read error.

Recruited during active infection, patients (from Seattle) were subsequently followed longitudinally. The receptor was isolated from a man between 60 and 75 years old with COVID-19, enrolled during active disease. The specimen was peripheral blood.

The CDR3 nucleotides are TGTGCTAGCAGCCTTCGACAGGGAGCGGAAGAGACCCAGTACTTC. It specifies CASSLRQGAEETQYF. The chain carries TRBV7-7 and TRBJ2-5, with 7 bases lining up with TRBD1. From germline, CDR1 is SSHAT and CDR2 FNYEAQ (reference sequence). The CDR3 contains 15 residues. The complete variable domain, with remaining parts taken from reference TRBV7-7 and TRBJ2-5, reads GAGVSQSPRYKVTKRGQDVTLRCDPISSHATLYWYQQALGQGPEFLTYFNYEAQPDKSGLPSDRFSAERPEGSISTLTIQRTEQRDSAMYRCASSLRQGAEETQYFGPGTRLLVL.